These 9 T cell receptor beta chains were sequenced from one sample in a study of T cell responses to AZD1222 COVID-19 vaccine. This table comes from immunoSEQ multiplex PCR, and its TCRdb copy is limited to in-frame clones, with some not included. The sample records about 130,000 clones, just under 95% being singletons. The specimen comprised peripheral blood, sampled 28 days after the second AZD1222 dose. These receptors were obtained from an adult who received the AZD1222 COVID-19 vaccine.

The chain combines TRBV2 with TRBJ2-7; 7 bases line up with TRBD1. CDR1 SNHLY and CDR2 FYNNEI come from the germline V gene. The J segment lost 2 bases and the V segment lost 5 bases, leaving 6 bases of the junction unmatched. There are 14 residues in the CDR3. In DNA, the CDR3 is TGTGCCAGCAGTTTAGACAGGGAAGCCTACGAGCAGTACTTC. This encodes CASSLDREAYEQYF.

CDR3 bases: TGTGCCAGCAGTTACTCGCCAGGGAACAATGAAAAACTGTTTTTT. Amino acids: CASSYSPGNNEKLFF. This chain joins TRBV6-5 and TRBJ1-4; a possible D gene is TRBD1 (5 bases). The germline V gene encodes CDR1 MNHEY and CDR2 SVGAGI. The CDR3 consists of 15 residues. V lost 0 bases to trimming and J lost 5 bases, with 10 bases between them.

The chain has TRBV9 and TRBJ2-7; D is perhaps TRBD1 (5 bases). Germline V CDR1 and CDR2: SGDLS, YYNGEE. CDR3 length: 15 residues. Trimming cost V 0 bases and J 0 bases, with 10 bases left between them. The CDR3 DNA reads as TGTGCCAGCAGCGTAGACGCAGGGTTCTCCTACGAGCAGTACTTC. Its translation is CASSVDAGFSYEQYF. The full variable domain, in which reference TRBV9 and TRBJ2-7 provide the parts outside the CDR3, is DSGVTQTPKHLITATGQRVTLRCSPRSGDLSVYWYQQSLDQGLQFLIQYYNGEERAKGNILERFSAQQFPDLHSELNLSSLELGDSALYFCASSVDAGFSYEQYFGPGTRLTVT.

The rearrangement links TRBV4-3 to TRBJ2-3, with D perhaps matching TRBD2 (6 bases). Germline V lookup: CDR1 LGHNA, CDR2 YSLEER. V lost 1 base and J 2 bases, leaving 10 bases between the germline ends. CDR3 length: 15 amino acids. The CDR3: CASSQGGGDTDTQYF. CDR3 nucleotide sequence: TGCGCCAGCAGCCAAGGGGGCGGGGACACAGATACGCAGTATTTT.

V gene TRBV9 combines with J gene TRBJ2-5; D is uncertain. Trimming shortened V by 4 bases and J by 2 bases, and 12 bases separated the two germline ends. This CDR3 contains 14 residues. CDR1 and CDR2 (germline): SGDLS, YYNGEE. The CDR3 DNA sequence: TGTGCCAGCAGCACCACCGCCGGTCAAGAGACCCAGTACTTC. This encodes CASSTTAGQETQYF.

This clone was recorded only once. The genes are TRBV6-5 and TRBJ1-6; D is perhaps TRBD1 (5 bases). The V and J ends lost 10 bases and 11 bases respectively, with 18 bases between them. CDR1 is MNHEY and CDR2 is SVGAGI in the germline V gene. This CDR3 spans 13 amino acids. The CDR3 here is CATFRGLGTPLHF. The CDR3 nucleotides read TGTGCCACCTTTCGGGGCCTCGGGACACCCCTCCACTTT.

V and J are TRBV4-1 and TRBJ1-1; a possible D gene is TRBD1 (5 bases). Trimming shortened V by 1 base and J by 4 bases, and 10 bases separated the two germline ends. From germline, CDR1 is MGHRA and CDR2 YSYEKL. This CDR3 contains 14 residues. The CDR3 is CASSQGWGGTEAFF. CDR3 in DNA: TGCGCCAGCAGCCAAGGCTGGGGGGGCACTGAAGCTTTCTTT.

The gene calls are TRBV27 and TRBJ1-6; possible D gene TRBD1, 5 bases. Looked up from germline, CDR1 is MNHEY and CDR2 is SMNVEV (reference sequence). Trimming took 5 bases from V and 7 from J, leaving 12 bases between them. The CDR3 length is 14 residues. The CDR3 loop is CASSGWRGNSPLHF. The CDR3 DNA reads TGTGCCAGCAGTGGGTGGCGGGGGAATTCACCCCTCCACTTT.

This clone appeared a single time. V gene TRBV6-5 combines with J gene TRBJ2-7; 12 positions agree with TRBD1. CDR3 size: 14 residues. Germline loops: CDR1 MNHEY, CDR2 SVGAGI. With V trimmed by 8 bases and J by 2 bases, 4 bases remained unmatched. The CDR3 loop is CASYGTGGTYEQYF. DNA of the CDR3: TGTGCCAGCTACGGGACAGGGGGCACCTACGAGCAGTACTTC.